This T cell receptor beta chain stems from a study of cytomegalovirus exposure and HLA in healthy donors. V lost 6 bases and J 7 bases, leaving 6 bases between the germline ends. Germline CDR1 is MNHEY and CDR2 is SVGAGI. The CDR3 is 11 amino acids. It was with 60 Vbeta and 13 Jbeta primers that the PCR ran. Generated by immunoSEQ multiplex PCR, the TCRdb table keeps only in-frame clones and is missing some. The sample lists roughly 170,000 clones; roughly 84% were seen once. This TCR derives from a male donor in good health and CMV-seronegative. The chain carries TRBV6-5 and TRBJ2-2; no reliable D call. The sample was PBMCs. DNA for the CDR3: TGTGCCAGCAGAAGAGTCGGGGAGCTGTTTTTT. Its translation: CASRRVGELFF.